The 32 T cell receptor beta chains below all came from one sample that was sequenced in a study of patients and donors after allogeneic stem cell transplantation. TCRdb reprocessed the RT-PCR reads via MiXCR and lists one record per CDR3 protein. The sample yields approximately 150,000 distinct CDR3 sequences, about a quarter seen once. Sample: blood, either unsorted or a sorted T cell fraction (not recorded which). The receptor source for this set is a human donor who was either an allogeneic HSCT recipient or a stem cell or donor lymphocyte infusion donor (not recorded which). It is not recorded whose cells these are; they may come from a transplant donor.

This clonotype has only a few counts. CDR3: CASSLTGVENEQFF. The CDR3 nucleotides are TGTGCCAGCAGTTTGACAGGGGTAGAAAATGAGCAGTTCTTC. The chain recombines TRBV12-3 or TRBV12-4 with TRBJ2-1; 8 bases line up with TRBD1. This CDR3 region has 14 residues. V trimming: 3 bases; J trimming: 7 bases; junction bases outside the gene matches: 5.

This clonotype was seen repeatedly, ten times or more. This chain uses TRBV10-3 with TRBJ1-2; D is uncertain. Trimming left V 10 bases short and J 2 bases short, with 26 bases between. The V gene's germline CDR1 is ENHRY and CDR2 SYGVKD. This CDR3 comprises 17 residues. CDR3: CATRPRQQLAENYGYTF. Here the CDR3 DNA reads TGTGCCACCCGTCCTAGGCAGCAGCTTGCGGAAAACTATGGCTACACCTTC.

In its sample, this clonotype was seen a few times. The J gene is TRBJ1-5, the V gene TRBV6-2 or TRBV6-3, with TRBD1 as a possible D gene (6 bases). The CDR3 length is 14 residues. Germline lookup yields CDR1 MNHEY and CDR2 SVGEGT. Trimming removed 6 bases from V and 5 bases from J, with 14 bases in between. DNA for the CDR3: TGTGCCAGCAGACCATCGGGGGGCGATCAGCCCCAGCATTTT. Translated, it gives CASRPSGGDQPQHF.

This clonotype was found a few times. The CDR3 region has the DNA TGTGCCACCAGTCCCGAAGGGACAGGGAGTCGAATGAACACTGAAGCTTTCTTT. Translated, it gives CATSPEGTGSRMNTEAFF. This chain joins TRBV24-1 and TRBJ1-1; 9 bases match TRBD1. J was trimmed by 0 bases and V by 6 bases; bases with no gene match: 13. The germline gives CDR1 KGHDR, CDR2 SFDVKD. There are 18 residues in the CDR3.

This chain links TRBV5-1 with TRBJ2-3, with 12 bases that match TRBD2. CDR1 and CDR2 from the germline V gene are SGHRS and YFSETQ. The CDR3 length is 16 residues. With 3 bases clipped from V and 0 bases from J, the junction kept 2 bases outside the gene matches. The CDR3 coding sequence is TGCGCCAGCAGCTCCCTAGCGGGAGGGAGCACAGATACGCAGTATTTT. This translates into CASSSLAGGSTDTQYF.

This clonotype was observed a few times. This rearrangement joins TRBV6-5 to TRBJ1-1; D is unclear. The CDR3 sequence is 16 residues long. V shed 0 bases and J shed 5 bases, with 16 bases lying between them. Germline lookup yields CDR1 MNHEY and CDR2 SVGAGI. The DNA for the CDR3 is TGTGCCAGCAGTTACTCAGGGCAGTCAGTTTGGACTGAAGCTTTCTTT. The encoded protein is CASSYSGQSVWTEAFF.

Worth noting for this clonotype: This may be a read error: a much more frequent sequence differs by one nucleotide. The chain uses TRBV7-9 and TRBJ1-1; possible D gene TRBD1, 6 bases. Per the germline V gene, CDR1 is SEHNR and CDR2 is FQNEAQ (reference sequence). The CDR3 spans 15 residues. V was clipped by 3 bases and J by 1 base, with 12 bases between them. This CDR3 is CASSFTRGQNTEAFF. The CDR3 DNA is TGTGCCAGCAGCTTCACAAGGGGACAGAACACTGAAGCTTTCTTT.

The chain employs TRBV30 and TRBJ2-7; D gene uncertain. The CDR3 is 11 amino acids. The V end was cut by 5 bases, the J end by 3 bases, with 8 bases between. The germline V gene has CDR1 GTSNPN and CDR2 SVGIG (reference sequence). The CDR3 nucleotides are TGTGCCTGGGACACAGACTACGAGCAGTACTTC. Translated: CAWDTDYEQYF.

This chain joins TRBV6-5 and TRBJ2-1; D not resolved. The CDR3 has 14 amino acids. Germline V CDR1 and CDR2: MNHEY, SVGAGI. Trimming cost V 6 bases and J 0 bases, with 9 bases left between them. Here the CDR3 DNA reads TGTGCCAGCAGCCAGCTTTCCTCCTACAATGAGCAGTTCTTC. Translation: CASSQLSSYNEQFF.

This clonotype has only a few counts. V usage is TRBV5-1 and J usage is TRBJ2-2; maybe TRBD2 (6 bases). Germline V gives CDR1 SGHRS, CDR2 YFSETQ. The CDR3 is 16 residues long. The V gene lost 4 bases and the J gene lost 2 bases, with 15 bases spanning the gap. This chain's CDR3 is CASSPLRGVNTGELFF. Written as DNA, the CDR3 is TGCGCCAGCAGCCCCTTACGCGGGGTAAACACCGGGGAGCTGTTTTTT.

For the CDR3, the DNA is TGTGCCAGCAGTTTTCCGTCCCACTCCTACGAGCAGTACTTC. Protein sequence: CASSFPSHSYEQYF. The V and J genes are TRBV6-2 or TRBV6-3 and TRBJ2-7; no firm D call. Per the germline V gene, CDR1 is MNHEY and CDR2 is SVGEGT. Trimming stripped 4 bases from V and 0 bases from J, with 10 bases between. This CDR3 has 14 residues.

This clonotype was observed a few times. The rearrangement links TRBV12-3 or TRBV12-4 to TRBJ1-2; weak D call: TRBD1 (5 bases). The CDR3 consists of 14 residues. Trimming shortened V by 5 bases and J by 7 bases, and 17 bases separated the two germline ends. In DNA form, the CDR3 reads TGTGCCAGCAGTCTCCAGGGTAAGGGTGGTGGCTACACCTTC. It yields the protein CASSLQGKGGGYTF.

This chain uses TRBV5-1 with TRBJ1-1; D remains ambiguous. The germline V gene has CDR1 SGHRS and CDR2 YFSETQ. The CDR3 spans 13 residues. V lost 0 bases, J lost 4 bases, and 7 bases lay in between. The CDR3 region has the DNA TGCGCCAGCAGCTTGGTGGCAGCCACTGAAGCTTTCTTT. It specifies CASSLVAATEAFF.

The CDR3 loop is CASWDRAYNEQFF. CDR3 coding DNA: TGTGCCAGCTGGGACAGGGCCTACAATGAGCAGTTCTTC. The chain carries TRBV5-4 and TRBJ2-1; TRBD1 aligns across 9 bases. The length of the CDR3 is 13 residues. Per the germline V gene, CDR1 is SGHNT and CDR2 is YYREEE (reference sequence). J gave up 2 bases and V 7 bases, and 1 base lay outside the gene matches.

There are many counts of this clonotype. CDR3 bases: TGTGCCAGCAGCTTAGAGGGGGCGAGGGAATCACCCCTCCACTTT. Its protein is CASSLEGARESPLHF. The V gene is TRBV7-8, the J gene TRBJ1-6; 7 bases match TRBD1. This CDR3 spans 15 amino acids. CDR1 is SGHVS, CDR2 FQNEAQ, per germline. V shed 1 base and J 10 bases; nucleotides not matched to a gene: 7.

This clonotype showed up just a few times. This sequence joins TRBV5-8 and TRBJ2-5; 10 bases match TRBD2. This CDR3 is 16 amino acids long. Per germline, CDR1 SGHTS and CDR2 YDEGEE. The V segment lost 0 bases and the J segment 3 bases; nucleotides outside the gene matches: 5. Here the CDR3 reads CASSLGGTSVEETQYF. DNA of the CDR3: TGTGCCAGCAGCTTGGGAGGGACTAGCGTAGAAGAGACCCAGTACTTC.

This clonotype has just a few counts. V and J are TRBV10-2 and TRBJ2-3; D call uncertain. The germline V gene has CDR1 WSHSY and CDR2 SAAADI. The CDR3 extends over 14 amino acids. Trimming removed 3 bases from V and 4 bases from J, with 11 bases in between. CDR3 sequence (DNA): TGCGCCAGCAGTGAATTTTTGGGCCCAGATACGCAGTATTTT. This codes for CASSEFLGPDTQYF.

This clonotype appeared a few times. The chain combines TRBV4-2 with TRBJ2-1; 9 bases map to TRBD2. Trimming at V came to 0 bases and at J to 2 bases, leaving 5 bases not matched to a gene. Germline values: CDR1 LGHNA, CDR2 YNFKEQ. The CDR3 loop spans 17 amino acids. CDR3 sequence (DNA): TGTGCCAGCAGCCAAGATCGGCTAGCGGGGACCTACAATGAGCAGTTCTTC. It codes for CASSQDRLAGTYNEQFF.

The CDR3 protein is CSVEDHGATAFF. The CDR3 DNA reads TGCAGCGTTGAAGATCACGGGGCTACGGCTTTCTTT. The rearrangement joins TRBV29-1 to TRBJ1-1; tentatively, D is TRBD1 (5 bases). Trimming shortened V by 0 bases and J by 11 bases, and 13 bases separated the two germline ends. This CDR3 comprises 12 residues. CDR1 and CDR2 (germline): SQVTM, ANQGSEA.

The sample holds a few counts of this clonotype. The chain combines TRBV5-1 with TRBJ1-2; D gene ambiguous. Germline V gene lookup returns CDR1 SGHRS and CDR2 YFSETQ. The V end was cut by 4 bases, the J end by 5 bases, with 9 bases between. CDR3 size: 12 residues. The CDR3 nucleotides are TGCGCCAGCAGCGAGGGCGGATATGGCTACACCTTC. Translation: CASSEGGYGYTF.

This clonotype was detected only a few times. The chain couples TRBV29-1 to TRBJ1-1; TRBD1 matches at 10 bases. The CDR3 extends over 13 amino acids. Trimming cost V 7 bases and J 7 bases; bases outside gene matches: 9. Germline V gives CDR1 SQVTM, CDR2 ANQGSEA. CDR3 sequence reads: CSGVGQGILEAFF. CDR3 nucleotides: TGCAGCGGGGTGGGACAGGGGATACTTGAAGCTTTCTTT.

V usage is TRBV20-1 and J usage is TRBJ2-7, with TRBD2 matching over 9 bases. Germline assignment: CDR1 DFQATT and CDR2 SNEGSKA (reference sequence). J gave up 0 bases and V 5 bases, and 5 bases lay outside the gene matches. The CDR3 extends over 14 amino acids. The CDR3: CSAQLAGGSYEQYF. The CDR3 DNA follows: TGCAGTGCTCAACTAGCGGGCGGCTCCTACGAGCAGTACTTC.

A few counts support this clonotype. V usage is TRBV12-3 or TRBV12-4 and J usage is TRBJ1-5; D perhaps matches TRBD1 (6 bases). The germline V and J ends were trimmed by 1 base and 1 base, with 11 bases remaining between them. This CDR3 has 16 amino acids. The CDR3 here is CASSLGSGVSNQPQHF. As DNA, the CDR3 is TGTGCCAGCAGTTTAGGGTCAGGGGTGAGCAATCAGCCCCAGCATTTT.

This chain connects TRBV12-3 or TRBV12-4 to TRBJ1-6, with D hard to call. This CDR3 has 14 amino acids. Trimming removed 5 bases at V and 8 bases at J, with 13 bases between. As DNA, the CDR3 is TGTGCCAGCAGTACCGGACCCACCGATTCACCCCTCCACTTT. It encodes CASSTGPTDSPLHF.

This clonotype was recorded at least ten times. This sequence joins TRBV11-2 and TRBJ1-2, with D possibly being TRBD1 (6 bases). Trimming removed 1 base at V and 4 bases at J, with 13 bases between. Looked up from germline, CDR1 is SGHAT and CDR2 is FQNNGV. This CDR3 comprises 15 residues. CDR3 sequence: CASSLGYTGFYGYTF. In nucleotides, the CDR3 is TGTGCCAGCAGCTTAGGATACACAGGGTTCTATGGCTACACCTTC.

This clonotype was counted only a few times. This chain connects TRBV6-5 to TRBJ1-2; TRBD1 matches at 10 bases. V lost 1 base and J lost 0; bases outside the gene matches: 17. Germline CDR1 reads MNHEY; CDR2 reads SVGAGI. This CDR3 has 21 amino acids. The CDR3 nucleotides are TGTGCCAGCAGTTACTATTTCGTCTTGGACAGGGGGGTTTTAGCTAACTATGGCTACACCTTC. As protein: CASSYYFVLDRGVLANYGYTF.

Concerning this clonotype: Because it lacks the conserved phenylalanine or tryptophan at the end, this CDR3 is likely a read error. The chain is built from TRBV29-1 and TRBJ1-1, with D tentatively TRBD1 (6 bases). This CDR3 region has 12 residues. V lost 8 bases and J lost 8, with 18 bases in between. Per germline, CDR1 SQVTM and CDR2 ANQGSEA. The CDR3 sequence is CSIGTRGAEAFL. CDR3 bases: TGCAGCATCGGGACAAGGGGAGCCGAAGCTTTCTTA.

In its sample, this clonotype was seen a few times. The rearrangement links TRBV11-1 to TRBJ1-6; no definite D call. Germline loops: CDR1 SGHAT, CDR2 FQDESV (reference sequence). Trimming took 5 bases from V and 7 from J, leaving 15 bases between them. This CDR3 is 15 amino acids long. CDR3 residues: CASSISLGRNSPLHF. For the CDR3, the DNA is TGTGCCAGCAGCATCAGTCTGGGAAGAAATTCACCCCTCCACTTT.

This CDR3 reads CASSLLPGDNTGELFF. CDR3 nucleotide sequence: TGCGCCAGCAGCCTCCTACCCGGGGATAACACCGGGGAGCTGTTTTTT. The chain joins TRBV5-1 to TRBJ2-2; TRBD2 might be the D (5 bases). Germline CDR1 and CDR2: SGHRS and YFSETQ. This CDR3 has 16 residues. V shed 4 bases and J shed 2 bases, with 15 bases lying between them.

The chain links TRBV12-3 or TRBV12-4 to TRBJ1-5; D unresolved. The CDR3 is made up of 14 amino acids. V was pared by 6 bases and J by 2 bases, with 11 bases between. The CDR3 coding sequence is TGTGCCAGCAGACCCTCCGGGGGCAATCAGCCCCAGCATTTT. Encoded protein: CASRPSGGNQPQHF.

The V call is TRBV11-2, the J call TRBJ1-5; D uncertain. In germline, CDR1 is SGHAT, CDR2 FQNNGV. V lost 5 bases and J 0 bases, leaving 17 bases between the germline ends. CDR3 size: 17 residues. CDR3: CASSLSEAADSNQPQHF. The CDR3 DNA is TGTGCCAGCAGCCTAAGTGAGGCGGCCGATAGCAATCAGCCCCAGCATTTT.

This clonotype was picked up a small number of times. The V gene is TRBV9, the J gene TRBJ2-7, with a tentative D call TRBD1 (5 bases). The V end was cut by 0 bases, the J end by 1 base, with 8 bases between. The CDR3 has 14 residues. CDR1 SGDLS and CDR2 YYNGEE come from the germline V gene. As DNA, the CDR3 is TGTGCCAGCAGCGTAGGGTCAGGGTCCTACGAGCAGTACTTC. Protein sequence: CASSVGSGSYEQYF.